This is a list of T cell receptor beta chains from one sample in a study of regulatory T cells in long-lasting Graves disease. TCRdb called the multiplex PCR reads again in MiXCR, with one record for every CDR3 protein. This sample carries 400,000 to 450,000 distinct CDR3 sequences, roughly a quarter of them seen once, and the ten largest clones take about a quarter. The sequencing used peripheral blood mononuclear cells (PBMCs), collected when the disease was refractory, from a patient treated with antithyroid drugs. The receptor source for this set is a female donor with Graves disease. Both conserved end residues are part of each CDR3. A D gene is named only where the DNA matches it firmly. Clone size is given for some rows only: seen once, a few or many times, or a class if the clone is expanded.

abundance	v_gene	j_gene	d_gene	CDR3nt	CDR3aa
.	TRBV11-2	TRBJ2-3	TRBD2	TGTGCCAGCAGCCGACCCGGGACGGGGGGAGATACGCAGTATTTT	CASSRPGTGGDTQYF
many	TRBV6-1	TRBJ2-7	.	TGTGCCAGCAGTGCTAGGGTACCCCCGGGGCAGTACTTC	CASSARVPPGQYF
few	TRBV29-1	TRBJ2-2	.	TGCAGCGTAGATGGCTTCAACACCGGGGAGCTGTTTTTT	CSVDGFNTGELFF
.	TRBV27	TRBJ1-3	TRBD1	TGTGCCAGCAGTTTTCTGCCCCCAGGGACAGGTGGAAACACCATATATTTT	CASSFLPPGTGGNTIYF
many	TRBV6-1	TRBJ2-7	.	TGTGCCAGCAGGGACCAGGGACACGAGCAGTACTTC	CASRDQGHEQYF
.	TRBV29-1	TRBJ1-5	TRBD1	TGCAGCGTTGGGACAGGGGTTCTTCAGCCCCAGCATTTT	CSVGTGVLQPQHF
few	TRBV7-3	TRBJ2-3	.	TGTGCCAGCAGCCCAGGAGCCAGCACAGATACGCAGTATTTT	CASSPGASTDTQYF
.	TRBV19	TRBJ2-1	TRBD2	TGTGCCAGTAAGGTGGGGGCTAGCGGGAGGAATGAGCAGTTCTTC	CASKVGASGRNEQFF
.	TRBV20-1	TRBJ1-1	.	TGCAGTGCTAGAGAGGGGGGGGTTGACAAGGTGAGCACTGAAGCTTTCTTT	CSAREGGVDKVSTEAFF
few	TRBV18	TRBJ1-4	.	TGTGCCAGCTCACCAAGGCGGGGCAGCTTTGCAACTAATGAAAAACTGTTTTTT	CASSPRRGSFATNEKLFF
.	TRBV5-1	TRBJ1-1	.	TGCGCCAGCAGCCCCGTGGTGGGGACGGGGAACACTGAAGCTTTCTTT	CASSPVVGTGNTEAFF
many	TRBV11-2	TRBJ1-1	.	TGTGCCAGCAGCTTAGTTTCGGGGATGAACACTGAAGCTTTCTTT	CASSLVSGMNTEAFF
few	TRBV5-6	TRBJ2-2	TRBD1	TGTGCCAGCAGCTTTACCGGGACAGGGCTTAGGGGGGAGCTGTTTTTT	CASSFTGTGLRGELFF
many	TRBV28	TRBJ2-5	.	TGTGCCAGCAGTCGATCCCTCGGGGGAGGAGGGACCCAGTACTTC	CASSRSLGGGGTQYF
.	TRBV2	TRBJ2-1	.	TGTGCCAGCAGTGACGAGCGGACAGTTGGTGAGCAGTTCTTC	CASSDERTVGEQFF
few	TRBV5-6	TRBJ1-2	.	TGTGCCAGCAGCCCGTTCGGGGGAATCTATGGCTACACCTTC	CASSPFGGIYGYTF
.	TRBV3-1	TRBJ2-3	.	TGTGCCAGCAGCCAAAGAACGCCGGGAATCCTCTCCGATACGCAGTATTTT	CASSQRTPGILSDTQYF
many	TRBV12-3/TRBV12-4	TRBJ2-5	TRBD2	TGTGCCAGTAACCCGGGACTAGCGCAGAAAGAGACCCAGTACTTC	CASNPGLAQKETQYF
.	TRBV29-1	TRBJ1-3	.	TGCAGCGCCGAGGCGGGCCCTGGAAACACCATATATTTT	CSAEAGPGNTIYF
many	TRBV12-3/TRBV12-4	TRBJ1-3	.	TGTGCCAGCAGTCCTACCGTTTTCGGCCTCCCCGGAAACACCATATATTTT	CASSPTVFGLPGNTIYF
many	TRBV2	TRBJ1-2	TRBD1	TGTGCCAGCAGGGGACAGGGTGGCTATGGCTACACCTTC	CASRGQGGYGYTF
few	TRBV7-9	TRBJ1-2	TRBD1	TGTGCCAGCAGCTTAGTTGGACAGGGACCCTATGGCTACACCTTC	CASSLVGQGPYGYTF
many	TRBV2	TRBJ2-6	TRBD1	TGTGCCAGCAGAGACAGGGGAGCTGGGGCCAACGTCCTGACTTTC	CASRDRGAGANVLTF
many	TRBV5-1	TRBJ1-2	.	TGCGCCAGCAGCTTGGGGGTTGACGGGTCGGACTATGGCTACACCTTC	CASSLGVDGSDYGYTF
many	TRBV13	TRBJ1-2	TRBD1	TGTGCCAGCAGCCGTACAGGGGAGGTTCGCGGCTACACCTTC	CASSRTGEVRGYTF
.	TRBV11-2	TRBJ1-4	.	TGTGCCAGCAGCTTAGGTTACCCGAGCCCGAAACTGTTTTTT	CASSLGYPSPKLFF
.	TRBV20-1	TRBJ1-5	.	TGCAGTGCTTCCTCGGGGTACAGAGGTACTCAGCCCCAGCATTTT	CSASSGYRGTQPQHF
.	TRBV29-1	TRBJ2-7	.	TGCAGCGTCATACAGGGTAGCGAGCAGTACTTC	CSVIQGSEQYF
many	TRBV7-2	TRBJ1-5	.	TGTGCCAGCAGCTCCCAGGGCCCTTATAGCAATCAGCCCCAGCATTTT	CASSSQGPYSNQPQHF
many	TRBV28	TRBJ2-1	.	TGTGCCAGCAGTTTATGGGCAGGACAGTACAATGAGCAGTTCTTC	CASSLWAGQYNEQFF
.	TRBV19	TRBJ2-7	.	TGTGCCAGTAATATCATTAAGGGGGATTACTCCTACGAGCAGTACTTC	CASNIIKGDYSYEQYF
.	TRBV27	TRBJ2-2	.	TGTGCCAGCAGCCAGACGTCCGGGACGTCCACCGGGGAGCTGTTTTTT	CASSQTSGTSTGELFF
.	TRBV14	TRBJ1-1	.	TGTGCCAGCAGCCACCTATTTATAACGGGCACTGAAGCTTTCTTT	CASSHLFITGTEAFF
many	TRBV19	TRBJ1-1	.	TGTGCCAGCAGCTCCGGGCGGAACACTGAAGCTTTCTTT	CASSSGRNTEAFF
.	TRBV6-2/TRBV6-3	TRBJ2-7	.	TGTGCCAGCAGTTGGGCTGACGGGACCTACGAGCAGTACTTC	CASSWADGTYEQYF
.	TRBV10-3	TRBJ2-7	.	TGTGCCATCAGTGAGAGGGAGCAAACCTACGAGCAGTACTTC	CAISEREQTYEQYF
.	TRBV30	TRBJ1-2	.	TGTGCCTGGAGTGTAGAGCTAGGGTCTGGCTACACCTTC	CAWSVELGSGYTF